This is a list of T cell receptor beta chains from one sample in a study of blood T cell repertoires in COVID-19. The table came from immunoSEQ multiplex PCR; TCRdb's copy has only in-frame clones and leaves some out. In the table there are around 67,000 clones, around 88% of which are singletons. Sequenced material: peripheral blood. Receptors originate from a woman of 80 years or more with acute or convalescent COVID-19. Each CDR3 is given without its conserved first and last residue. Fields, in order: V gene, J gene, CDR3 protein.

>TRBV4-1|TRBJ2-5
ASSLQGLETQY
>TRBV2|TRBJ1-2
ASRPTGTGVNYGYT
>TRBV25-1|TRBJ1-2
ASSGQGNPYGYT
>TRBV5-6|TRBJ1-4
ASSLASDEKLF
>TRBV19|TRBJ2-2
ASKGGWSGELF
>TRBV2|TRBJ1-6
ATGQDRAVSPLH
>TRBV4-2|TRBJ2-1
ASSQEVRTTNEQF
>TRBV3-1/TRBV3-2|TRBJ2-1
ASSQGGLVPNEQF
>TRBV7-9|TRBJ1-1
ASSLFVGDTEAF
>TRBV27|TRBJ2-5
ASRGTRETQY
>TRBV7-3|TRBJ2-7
ASSSYPTTLYEQY
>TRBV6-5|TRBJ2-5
ASSYSKLAIETQY
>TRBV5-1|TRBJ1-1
ASSWRQGNTEAF
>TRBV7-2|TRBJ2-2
ASSPTSGTGELF
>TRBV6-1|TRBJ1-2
ASSDFITGNGYT
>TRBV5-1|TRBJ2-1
ASSLEGPDNEQF
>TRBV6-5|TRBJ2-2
ASLRWTVNTGELF
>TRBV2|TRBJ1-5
ASSEANQPQH
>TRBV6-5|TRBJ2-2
ASIRGQNTGELF
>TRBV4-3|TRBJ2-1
ASSHRLAGSADEQF
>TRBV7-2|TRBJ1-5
ASSLMQGGIEPQH
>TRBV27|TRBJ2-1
ASSLRLAGYNEQF
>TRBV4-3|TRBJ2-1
ASSPRTGAYNEQF
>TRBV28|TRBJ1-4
ASSLGWTQSHREKLF
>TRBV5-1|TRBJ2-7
ASSFDAGGTYEQY
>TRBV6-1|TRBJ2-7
ASSASRDRDAYEQY
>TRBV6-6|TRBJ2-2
ASNGLAGSGELF
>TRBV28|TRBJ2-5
ASSLGDREETQY
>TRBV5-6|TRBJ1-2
ASSLDRGHGYT
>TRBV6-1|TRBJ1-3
ASSENLQRLNTIY
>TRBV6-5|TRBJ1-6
ASSWTGGNSPLH
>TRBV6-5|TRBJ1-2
ASSLSGGFGYT
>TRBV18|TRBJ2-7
ASSPPAGTGYEQY
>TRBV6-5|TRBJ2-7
ASSFRTGTSGAEQY
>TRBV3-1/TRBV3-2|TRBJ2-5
ASSPRDSFQETQY
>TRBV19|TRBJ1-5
ASSISSGNNQPQH
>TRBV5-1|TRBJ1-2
ASSPGGQGVRYT
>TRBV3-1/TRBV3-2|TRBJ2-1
ASSQGPIAGGRYEQF
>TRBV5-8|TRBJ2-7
ASSSSGEGHEQY
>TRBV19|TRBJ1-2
ASSTSGTNYGYT
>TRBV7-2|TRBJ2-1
ASSLVIAYNEQF
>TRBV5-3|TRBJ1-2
ARSWEIAKVGEELGYT
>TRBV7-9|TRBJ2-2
ASGSDYQSGELF
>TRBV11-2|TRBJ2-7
ASSLTSPSYEQY
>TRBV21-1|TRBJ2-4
ASRERDRGQRENIQY
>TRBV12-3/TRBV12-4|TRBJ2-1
ASSFDTSGRL
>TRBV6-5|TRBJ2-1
ASRSGGAKNEQF
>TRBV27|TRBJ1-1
ASRHFRGNTEAF
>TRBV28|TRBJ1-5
ASSFGDRDNQPQH